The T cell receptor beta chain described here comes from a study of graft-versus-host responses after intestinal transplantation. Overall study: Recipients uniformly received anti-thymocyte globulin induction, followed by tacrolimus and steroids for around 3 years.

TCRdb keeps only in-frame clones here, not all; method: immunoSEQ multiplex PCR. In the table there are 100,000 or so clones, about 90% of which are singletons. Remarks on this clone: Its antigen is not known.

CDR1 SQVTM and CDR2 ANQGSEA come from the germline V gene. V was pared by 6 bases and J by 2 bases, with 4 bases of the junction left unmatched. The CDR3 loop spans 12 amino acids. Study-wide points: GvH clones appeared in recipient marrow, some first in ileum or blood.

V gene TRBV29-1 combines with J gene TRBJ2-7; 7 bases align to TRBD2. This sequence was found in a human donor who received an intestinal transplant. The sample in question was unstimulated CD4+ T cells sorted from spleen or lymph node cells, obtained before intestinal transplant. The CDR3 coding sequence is TGCAGCGTGCAAGCGGGAACCTACGAGCAGTACTTC. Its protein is CSVQAGTYEQYF.